This is a list of T cell receptor beta chains from one sample in a study of shared clonotypes between healthy human individuals. Using immunoSEQ multiplex PCR, the repertoire was profiled, and TCRdb retains in-frame clones only, with some absent. Among 400,000 to 600,000 clones listed, about 96% were seen once. Sequenced input: naive CD4+ T cells sorted from blood. The receptors stem from a woman aged 30 to 39 in good health. The CDR3 runs from the conserved cysteine through the conserved F or W. D genes are given only for firm matches. Clone size is stated in some rows and not others, as once, few, many or a class when expanded.

-	TRBV18	TRBJ2-5	-	TGTGCCAGCTCACCGCCGGGACGGGGAGAGACCCAGTACTTC	CASSPPGRGETQYF
once	TRBV28	TRBJ1-1	-	TGTGCCAGCAGCCCCGGAGACATGAACACTGAAGCTTTCTTT	CASSPGDMNTEAFF
-	TRBV10-3	TRBJ1-2	TRBD1	TGTGCCATCAGGGGAGGTGGACAGGGCATACGGGGCTACACCTTC	CAIRGGGQGIRGYTF
few	TRBV7-9	TRBJ1-2	-	TGTGCCAGCAACCCGACCTCTTATGGCTACACCTTC	CASNPTSYGYTF
-	TRBV28	TRBJ1-6	-	TGTGCCAGCAGTTCCGGGACAACCGATTCACCCCTCCACTTT	CASSSGTTDSPLHF
-	TRBV7-2	TRBJ1-5	-	TGTGCCAGCAGCTTAGCGAGCAGTGGGACCTTTTGGCCCCAGCATTTT	CASSLASSGTFWPQHF
-	TRBV5-1	TRBJ2-3	-	TGCGCCAGCAGCTCCTCCCCGGACAGCACAGATACGCAGTATTTT	CASSSSPDSTDTQYF
-	TRBV5-6	TRBJ2-2	-	TGTGCCAGCCACGTTTATGGGGTCTTATCCGGGGAGCTGTTTTTT	CASHVYGVLSGELFF
once	TRBV11-3	TRBJ2-1	TRBD2	TGTGCCAGCAGTCCTAGCGGGGACTCCTACAATGAGCAGTTCTTC	CASSPSGDSYNEQFF
-	TRBV28	TRBJ1-4	-	TGTGCCAGCAGCCAGGGCCCGACCGAAGAAAAACTGTTTTTT	CASSQGPTEEKLFF
-	TRBV27	TRBJ2-2	-	TGTGCCAGCAGGCGAACAGGGCCGAACACCGGGGAGCTGTTTTTT	CASRRTGPNTGELFF
-	TRBV5-1	TRBJ2-7	TRBD1	TGCGCCAGCAGCTGGGACAGCACCTACGAGCAGTACTTC	CASSWDSTYEQYF
-	TRBV7-9	TRBJ2-7	TRBD2	TGTGCCACCCAACTAGCGGGAGGTGCTTCTGAGCAGTACTTC	CATQLAGGASEQYF
-	TRBV7-9	TRBJ2-7	-	TGTGCCAGCAGCTTAGTCTACCCCCCAATTCTCTACGAGCAGTACTTC	CASSLVYPPILYEQYF
-	TRBV2	TRBJ1-1	-	TGTGCCAGCAGTGAGCGGTATGGGATTTTGAACACTGAAGCTTTCTTT	CASSERYGILNTEAFF
-	TRBV27	TRBJ1-4	-	TGTGCCAGCAGTTACAGGGAAAATGAAAAACTGTTTTTT	CASSYRENEKLFF
-	TRBV27	TRBJ2-5	-	TGTGCCAGCAGTCGGCAGACGCAAGAGACCCAGTACTTC	CASSRQTQETQYF
-	TRBV15	TRBJ2-3	-	TGTGCCACCAGCAGAGGGACTTCGGCTAGCGTAGAGACGCAGTATTTT	CATSRGTSASVETQYF
once	TRBV27	TRBJ2-1	-	TGTGCCAGCAGCCCGGGAGCTCCCTACAATGAGCAGTTCTTC	CASSPGAPYNEQFF
-	TRBV9	TRBJ1-3	-	TGTGCCAGCAGCGTAGAACAGTCTGGAAACACCATATATTTT	CASSVEQSGNTIYF
-	TRBV2	TRBJ2-5	TRBD1	TGTGCCAGCAGCAGGGGACAGGGTGAGACCCAGTACTTC	CASSRGQGETQYF
-	TRBV9	TRBJ2-7	TRBD2	TGTGCCAGCAGTCCCAGGACAGCGGGAGTATACGAGCAGTACTTC	CASSPRTAGVYEQYF
-	TRBV10-3	TRBJ2-7	TRBD1	TGTGCCATCAGTTCCGGGACAGACTACGAGCAGTACTTC	CAISSGTDYEQYF
-	TRBV7-2	TRBJ2-1	-	TGTGCCAGCAGCTTAGGGCAGGGTCGCCACAATGAGCAGTTCTTC	CASSLGQGRHNEQFF
-	TRBV28	TRBJ1-5	-	TGTGCCAGCAGTTTAACGACCGTCAATCAGCCCCAGCATTTT	CASSLTTVNQPQHF
-	TRBV27	TRBJ1-6	-	TGTGCCAGCAGTTTCCTCCCGGCTTCACCCCTCCACTTT	CASSFLPASPLHF
-	TRBV28	TRBJ2-7	-	TGTGCCAGCAGCTTGTACTACGAGCAGTACTTC	CASSLYYEQYF
-	TRBV7-7	TRBJ2-2	-	TGTGCCAGCAGCTTATTGGGGACCGGGGAGCTGTTTTTT	CASSLLGTGELFF
-	TRBV5-6	TRBJ1-4	TRBD1	TGTGCCAGCAGCTTGGGGGCGACAGGGACTAATGAAAAACTGTTTTTT	CASSLGATGTNEKLFF
-	TRBV6-1	TRBJ2-2	TRBD2	TGTGCCAGCAGTGAAACACTAGCGGCGAACACCGGGGAGCTGTTTTTT	CASSETLAANTGELFF
few	TRBV5-5	TRBJ1-4	-	TGTGCCAGCAGCCCAGCGGGTAATGAAAAACTGTTTTTT	CASSPAGNEKLFF
-	TRBV27	TRBJ1-1	TRBD1	TGTGCCAGCAGTGTATACTCCAACAGGGGACGCACTGAAGCTTTCTTT	CASSVYSNRGRTEAFF
-	TRBV18	TRBJ1-1	-	TGTGCCAGCTCACCATCAGGGTTTGAAGCTTTCTTT	CASSPSGFEAFF
once	TRBV7-9	TRBJ2-1	TRBD2	TGTGCCAGCAGCTTAAAGTGGACTAGCGGGAGTGGTAGGGATGAGCAGTTCTTC	CASSLKWTSGSGRDEQFF
-	TRBV5-6	TRBJ1-3	-	TGTGCCAGCAGCTGGCGGGCTTCCTCTGGAAACACCATATATTTT	CASSWRASSGNTIYF
-	TRBV6-6	TRBJ2-7	TRBD2	TGTGCCAGCAGTACCCGGACTAGCGGACCCTACGAGCAGTACTTC	CASSTRTSGPYEQYF
-	TRBV6-5	TRBJ1-2	-	TGTGCCAGCAGTACCCCCGCGAGGGGCTATGGCTACACCTTC	CASSTPARGYGYTF
-	TRBV30	TRBJ2-3	TRBD2	TGTGCCTGGACACCTAGCGGGAGTGTGGGCTCCACAGATACGCAGTATTTT	CAWTPSGSVGSTDTQYF
-	TRBV6-5	TRBJ1-2	TRBD1	TGTGCCAGCAGCACAGGGGGCAACTATGGCTACACCTTC	CASSTGGNYGYTF
-	TRBV28	TRBJ1-1	-	TGTGCCAGCAAAGTCGGACAGAACACTGAAGCTTTCTTT	CASKVGQNTEAFF